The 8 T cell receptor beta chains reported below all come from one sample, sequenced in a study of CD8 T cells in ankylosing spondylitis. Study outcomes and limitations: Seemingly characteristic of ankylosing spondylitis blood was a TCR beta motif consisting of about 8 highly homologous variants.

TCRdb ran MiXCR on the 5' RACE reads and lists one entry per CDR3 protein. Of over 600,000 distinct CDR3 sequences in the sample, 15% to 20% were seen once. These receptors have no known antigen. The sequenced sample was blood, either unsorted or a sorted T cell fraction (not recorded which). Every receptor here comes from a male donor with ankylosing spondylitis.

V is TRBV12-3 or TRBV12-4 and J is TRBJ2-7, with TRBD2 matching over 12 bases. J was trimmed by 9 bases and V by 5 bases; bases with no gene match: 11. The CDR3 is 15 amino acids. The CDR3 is CASSPSTSGGLGQYF. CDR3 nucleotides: TGTGCCAGCAGTCCCAGTACTAGCGGGGGGCTGGGGCAGTACTTC.

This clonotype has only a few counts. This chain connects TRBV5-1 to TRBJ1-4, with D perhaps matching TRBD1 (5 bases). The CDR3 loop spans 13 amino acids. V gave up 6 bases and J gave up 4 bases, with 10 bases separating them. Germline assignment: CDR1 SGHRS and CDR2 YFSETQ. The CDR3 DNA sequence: TGCGCCAGCACCCCTGGGGGTAATGAAAAACTGTTTTTT. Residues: CASTPGGNEKLFF. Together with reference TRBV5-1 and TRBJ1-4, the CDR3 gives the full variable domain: KAGVTQTPRYLIKTRGQQVTLSCSPISGHRSVSWYQQTPGQGLQFLFEYFSETQRNKGNFPGRFSGRQFSNSRSEMNVSTLELGDSALYLCASTPGGNEKLFFGSGTQLSVL.

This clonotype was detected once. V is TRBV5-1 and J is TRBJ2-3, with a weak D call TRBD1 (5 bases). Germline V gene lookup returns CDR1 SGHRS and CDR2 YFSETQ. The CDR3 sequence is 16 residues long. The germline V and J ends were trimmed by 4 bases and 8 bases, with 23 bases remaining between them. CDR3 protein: CASSQRKGSSAATQYF. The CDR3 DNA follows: TGCGCCAGCAGCCAGAGGAAGGGGTCCTCCGCAGCTACGCAGTATTTT.

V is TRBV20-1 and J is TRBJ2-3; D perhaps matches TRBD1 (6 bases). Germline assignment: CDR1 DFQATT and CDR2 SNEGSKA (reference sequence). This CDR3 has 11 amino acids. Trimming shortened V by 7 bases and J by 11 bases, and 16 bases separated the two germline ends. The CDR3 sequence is CSGDNLRGQYF. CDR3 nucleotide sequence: TGCAGTGGGGACAACCTTCGAGGGCAGTATTTT.

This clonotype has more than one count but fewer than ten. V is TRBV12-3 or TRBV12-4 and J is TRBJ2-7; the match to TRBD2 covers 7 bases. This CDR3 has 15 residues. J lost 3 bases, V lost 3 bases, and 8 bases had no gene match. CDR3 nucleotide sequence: TGTGCCAGCAGTTTTGGGGATGGGAGGGGCTACGAGCAGTACTTC. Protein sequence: CASSFGDGRGYEQYF.

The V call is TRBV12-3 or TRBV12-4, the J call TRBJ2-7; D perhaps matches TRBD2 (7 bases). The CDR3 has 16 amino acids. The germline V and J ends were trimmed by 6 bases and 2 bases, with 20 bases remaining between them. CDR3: CASSQVLTGGPYEQYF. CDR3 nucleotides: TGTGCCAGCAGCCAAGTTTTGACGGGGGGCCCCTACGAGCAGTACTTC.

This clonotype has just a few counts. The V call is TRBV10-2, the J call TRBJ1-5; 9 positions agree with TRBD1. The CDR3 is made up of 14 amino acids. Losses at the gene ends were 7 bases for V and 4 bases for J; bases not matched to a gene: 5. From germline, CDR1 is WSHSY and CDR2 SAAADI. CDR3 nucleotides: TGCGCCAGCACCGGACAGGGGCCTAATCAGCCCCAGCATTTT. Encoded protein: CASTGQGPNQPQHF.

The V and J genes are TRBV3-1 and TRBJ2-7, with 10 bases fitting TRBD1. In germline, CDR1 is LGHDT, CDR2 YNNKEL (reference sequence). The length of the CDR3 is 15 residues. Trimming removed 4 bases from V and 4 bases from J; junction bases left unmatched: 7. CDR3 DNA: TGTGCCAGCAGCCCACCGGGACAGGGGAGGTACGAGCAGTACTTC. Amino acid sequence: CASSPPGQGRYEQYF.